The rows below give T cell receptor beta chains drawn from one sample of a study of cytomegalovirus exposure and HLA in healthy donors. Assay: immunoSEQ multiplex PCR; the TCRdb copy retains only in-frame clones and omits some. Found here are 150,000 to 200,000 clones, roughly 85% of them singletons; the top ten hold 9.7%. Sequenced material: PBMCs. The origin of the receptors is a man between 18 and 29 years old in good health and CMV-seropositive. CDR3s include the opening cysteine and the closing phenylalanine or tryptophan. The D gene is left open where the match is weak. Rows may omit the clone size; those that give it use once, few, many or a size class.

j_gene,d_gene,v_gene,abundance,CDR3nt,CDR3aa
TRBJ2-5,.,TRBV9,.,TGTGCCAGCAGCGTAGCTGGTCCGGGGCAAGAGACCCAGTACTTC,CASSVAGPGQETQYF
TRBJ2-7,.,TRBV19,.,TGTGCCAGTAGTATAACCCCACAGGCTTCCCAGTACGAGCAGTACTTC,CASSITPQASQYEQYF
TRBJ2-7,TRBD1,TRBV28,.,TGTGCCAGCAGTCCCTTGGACAGGGGCCACGAGCAGTACTTC,CASSPLDRGHEQYF
TRBJ2-7,TRBD1,TRBV28,few,TGTGCCAGCCTCGGGACAGGGCCCCAGGAGCAGTACTTC,CASLGTGPQEQYF
TRBJ2-1,.,TRBV7-6,.,TGTGCCAGCAGCTCAGGAAGCAATGAGCAGTTCTTC,CASSSGSNEQFF
TRBJ2-5,.,TRBV4-1,.,TGCGCCAGCAGCCAAGAAACGAGAACTAGTGGGGGCCGGTGGACACAAGAGACCCAGTACTTC,CASSQETRTSGGRWTQETQYF
TRBJ2-7,TRBD2,TRBV7-8,few,TGTGCCAGCAGCCACCGCGTGGGACTACTCTACGAGCAGTACTTC,CASSHRVGLLYEQYF
TRBJ2-3,.,TRBV9,.,TGTGCCAGCAGCACATGGTGGGGGGGCGAGGGTACGCAGTATTTT,CASSTWWGGEGTQYF
TRBJ1-2,TRBD1,TRBV28,.,TGTGCCAGCAGTTCAAACCCCGGTCGGACAGGGCCCCGGGATGGCTACACCTTC,CASSSNPGRTGPRDGYTF
TRBJ2-7,.,TRBV6-6,few,TGTGCCAGCAGTTACCTGAACTCGTACGAGCAGTACTTC,CASSYLNSYEQYF
TRBJ2-5,TRBD2,TRBV7-3,.,TGTGCCAGCAGCTTAGGATCAGCAGCGGGGGGCCAAGAGACCCAGTACTTC,CASSLGSAAGGQETQYF
TRBJ2-5,TRBD2,TRBV28,.,TGTGCCAGCAGTTCCCCCATAGCGGGACCGTACCAAGAGACCCAGTACTTC,CASSSPIAGPYQETQYF
TRBJ2-1,.,TRBV6-5,few,TGTGCCAGCAGTCTACCCAGGGCGAATGAGCAGTTCTTC,CASSLPRANEQFF
TRBJ1-1,.,TRBV2,.,TGTGCCAGCAGCGTCCTACAGGGAAAGGTTAGGGACACTGAAGCTTTCTTT,CASSVLQGKVRDTEAFF
TRBJ2-7,.,TRBV18,few,TGTGCCAGCTCACCACCCTCCAGGAAAGAGCAGTACTTC,CASSPPSRKEQYF
TRBJ2-5,.,TRBV2,.,TGTGCCAGCAGTGAAGGCCCTAGAGAGCGGTCAGGCACCCAGTACTTC,CASSEGPRERSGTQYF
TRBJ1-6,.,TRBV15,.,TGTGCCACCAGCAGAGATCCGGACAGTCCAAATTCACCCCTCCACTTT,CATSRDPDSPNSPLHF
TRBJ1-4,.,TRBV5-1,.,TGCGCCAGCAGCTTGGACGGGGGAGGGGAAAAACTGTTTTTT,CASSLDGGGEKLFF
TRBJ2-5,TRBD2,TRBV2,.,TGTGCCAGCAATCGGGGGGGGGAGACCCAGTACTTC,CASNRGGETQYF
TRBJ2-5,.,TRBV28,.,TGTGCCAGCAGTTTACCCGGACTCGAAGAGACCCAGTACTTC,CASSLPGLEETQYF
TRBJ1-2,TRBD1,TRBV18,.,TGTGCCAGCTCACCGGACAGGCGGAACTATGGCTACACCTTC,CASSPDRRNYGYTF
TRBJ2-7,.,TRBV27,few,TGTGCCAGCAGTTCGACAGCAACCTACGAGCAGTACTTC,CASSSTATYEQYF
TRBJ2-7,.,TRBV5-4,.,TGTGCCAGCAGCCAAGGGGGGGGAATATACGAGCAGTACTTC,CASSQGGGIYEQYF
TRBJ1-1,.,TRBV4-3,few,TGCGCCAGCAGCCAAGACCCTCGGGGAACTGAAGCTTTCTTT,CASSQDPRGTEAFF
TRBJ1-1,TRBD1,TRBV27,.,TGTGCCAGCAGTTTGACTCGACGGACAGGGGTGAACACTGAAGCTTTCTTT,CASSLTRRTGVNTEAFF
TRBJ2-3,.,TRBV6-6,.,TGTGCCAGCGACCCGACTAGTAATGGTGTGGATACGCAGTATTTT,CASDPTSNGVDTQYF
TRBJ2-7,TRBD1,TRBV29-1,once,TGCAGCGTTGGAAGTTTCGGGACAGGGAACGCCGAGCAGTACTTC,CSVGSFGTGNAEQYF
TRBJ1-5,.,TRBV7-8,.,TGTGCCAGCAGCTTAACAGGGAGTCAGCCCCAGCATTTT,CASSLTGSQPQHF